This passage covers 25 T cell receptor beta chains from one sample sequenced in a study of PD-1 blockade in classical Hodgkin lymphoma. The time point denotes: newly diagnosed, previously untreated cHL patient sample. Clones were sequenced by immunoSEQ multiplex PCR, and TCRdb holds only the in-frame ones, with some missing. The sample holds 20,000 to 25,000 clones; about 95% are singletons and the top ten take 4.5% to 7%. The sequenced material came from peripheral blood mononuclear cells (PBMCs). Every receptor here comes from a human donor with classical Hodgkin lymphoma.

V and J are TRBV12-5 and TRBJ2-7; tentatively, D is TRBD2 (6 bases). The CDR3 has 11 residues. Germline V gives CDR1 LGHNT, CDR2 FRNRAP. V lost 7 bases to trimming and J lost 3 bases, with 7 bases between them. The DNA for the CDR3 is TGTGCTAGTGCGGACTACTACGAGCAGTACTTC. It specifies CASADYYEQYF.

The chain employs TRBV6-1 and TRBJ1-6; D perhaps matches TRBD1 (5 bases). Trimming left V 2 bases short and J 11 bases short, with 16 bases between. CDR1 MNHNS and CDR2 SASEGT come from the germline V gene. The CDR3 length is 15 residues. The CDR3 DNA is TGTGCCAGCAGTGAATGGGGGGGGAAGTGGGCACCCCTCCACTTT. This codes for CASSEWGGKWAPLHF.

The chain carries TRBV4-1 and TRBJ1-1, with TRBD1 matching 8 bases. V trimming: 0 bases; J trimming: 3 bases; junction bases outside the gene matches: 3. Germline-derived CDR1 and CDR2 are MGHRA and YSYEKL. The CDR3 is 15 amino acids. In nucleotides, the CDR3 is TGCGCCAGCAGCCAAGAGGCAGGGGGCTACACTGAAGCTTTCTTT. Translating it yields CASSQEAGGYTEAFF.

The V call is TRBV2, the J call TRBJ2-2; D is perhaps TRBD2 (5 bases). CDR3 length equals 13 residues. The germline CDR1 and CDR2 sequences are SNHLY and FYNNEI. Trimming pared 7 bases from V and 4 bases from J, leaving 10 bases between. The chain's CDR3 is CASTGDFTGELFF. In DNA, the CDR3 is TGTGCCAGCACCGGGGATTTCACCGGGGAGCTGTTTTTT.

J is TRBJ2-1 and V is TRBV14; D not certain. V was trimmed by 4 bases and J by 0 bases, leaving 10 bases between them. Germline assignment: CDR1 SGHDN and CDR2 FVKESK. There are 15 residues in the CDR3. The CDR3, as DNA: TGTGCCAGCAGCCGGACCCGGGTCTCCTACAATGAGCAGTTCTTC. It codes for CASSRTRVSYNEQFF.

The rearrangement links TRBV25-1 to TRBJ2-3; D may correspond to TRBD1 or TRBD2 (5 bases each). From germline, CDR1 is MGHDK and CDR2 SYGVNS. The CDR3 runs to 16 residues. The V gene lost 2 bases and the J gene lost 0 bases, with 12 bases spanning the gap. As DNA, the CDR3 is TGTGCCAGCAGTGAACGGGACCCAGCTAGCACAGATACGCAGTATTTT. Translation: CASSERDPASTDTQYF. Using reference TRBV25-1 and TRBJ2-3 for the parts outside the CDR3, the full variable domain is EADIYQTPRYLVIGTGKKITLECSQTMGHDKMYWYQQDPGMELHLIHYSYGVNSTEKGDLSSESTVSRIRTEHFPLTLESARPSHTSQYLCASSERDPASTDTQYFGPGTRLTVL.

This clone was recorded once. The chain carries TRBV2 and TRBJ1-1; D gene unclear. V was cut by 4 bases and J by 1 base, with 13 bases left in between. CDR1 and CDR2 (germline): SNHLY, FYNNEI. The CDR3 length is 15 residues. CDR3 DNA sequence: TGTGCCAGCAGTGTAGGAGGGTCACAGAACACTGAAGCTTTCTTT. It specifies CASSVGGSQNTEAFF.

This clone was recorded only once. The chain links TRBV10-3 to TRBJ2-2, with D perhaps TRBD1 (5 bases). V lost 2 bases, J lost 7 bases, and 14 bases lay in between. CDR1 is ENHRY and CDR2 is SYGVKD in the germline V gene. CDR3 size: 15 residues. The CDR3 region has the DNA TGTGCCATCAGTGAGCTATTGGGGCCGGGCGGGGAGCTGTTTTTT. It translates to CAISELLGPGGELFF.

This chain uses TRBV9 with TRBJ1-2; no reliable D call. The CDR3 is made up of 16 amino acids. Trimming took 0 bases from V and 0 from J, leaving 12 bases between them. Per germline, CDR1 SGDLS and CDR2 YYNGEE. The CDR3 nucleotides are TGTGCCAGCAGCGTAGAGCCCTCAAGAGCTAACTATGGCTACACCTTC. It is translated as CASSVEPSRANYGYTF.

V gene TRBV7-8 combines with J gene TRBJ1-1, with D maybe TRBD1 (5 bases). Germline V gives CDR1 SGHVS, CDR2 FQNEAQ. CDR3 size: 12 residues. V lost 5 bases and J 6 bases, leaving 10 bases between the germline ends. DNA of the CDR3: TGTGCCAGCAGCCCCAGGGCCGCTGAAGCTTTCTTT. Encoded protein: CASSPRAAEAFF.

The gene calls are TRBV10-3 and TRBJ2-4, with D possibly matching TRBD1 (6 bases). Trimming removed 4 bases from V and 6 bases from J, with 13 bases in between. The CDR3 extends over 14 amino acids. From germline, CDR1 is ENHRY and CDR2 SYGVKD. CDR3 residues: CAISGAGDLNIQYF. The CDR3 bases are TGTGCCATCAGTGGGGCAGGGGATTTAAACATTCAGTACTTC.

V usage is TRBV15 and J usage is TRBJ2-7; TRBD1 might be the D (6 bases). V lost 3 bases and J lost 2, with 14 bases in between. Germline V gene sequence: CDR1 LNHNV, CDR2 YYDKDF (reference sequence). This CDR3 region has 15 residues. CDR3 in DNA: TGTGCCACCAGCAGGGGGGCCAGGGAGCCCTACGAGCAGTACTTC. Translating gives CATSRGAREPYEQYF.

The chain combines TRBV5-1 with TRBJ2-1; no definite D call. V was clipped by 5 bases and J by 7 bases, with 13 bases between them. From germline, CDR1 is SGHRS and CDR2 YFSETQ. The CDR3 totals 13 residues. CDR3 bases: TGCGCCAGCAGAAGCCCAGTGGGAAATGAGCAGTTCTTC. Its translation: CASRSPVGNEQFF. Drawing the rest from reference TRBV5-1 and TRBJ2-1, the complete variable domain is KAGVTQTPRYLIKTRGQQVTLSCSPISGHRSVSWYQQTPGQGLQFLFEYFSETQRNKGNFPGRFSGRQFSNSRSEMNVSTLELGDSALYLCASRSPVGNEQFFGPGTRLTVL.

The V and J genes are TRBV4-1 and TRBJ1-4; TRBD1 aligns across 9 bases. After removal of 10 bases from V and 6 bases from J, the junction contained 6 bases not matched to a gene. The CDR3 has 13 residues. Germline V gene data show CDR1 as MGHRA and CDR2 as YSYEKL. The CDR3 loop is CATSGQGYEKLFF. CDR3 sequence (DNA): TGCGCCACCTCGGGACAGGGCTATGAAAAACTGTTTTTT.

This chain links TRBV7-9 with TRBJ2-3; D is unclear. The V gene's germline CDR1 is SEHNR and CDR2 FQNEAQ (reference sequence). V was cut by 2 bases and J by 0 bases, with 9 bases left in between. The CDR3 is 15 residues long. In nucleotides, the CDR3 is TGTGCCAGCAGCTTATCTCCCGCTAGCACAGATACGCAGTATTTT. This encodes CASSLSPASTDTQYF.

The genes are TRBV28 and TRBJ2-3; 9 bases are shared with TRBD1. Germline assignment: CDR1 MDHEN and CDR2 SYDVKM. This CDR3 contains 16 residues. With V trimmed by 2 bases and J by 0 bases, 3 bases remained unmatched. CDR3 residues: CASSLAGTGSTDTQYF. In DNA, the CDR3 is TGTGCCAGCAGTTTAGCCGGGACAGGGAGCACAGATACGCAGTATTTT. Full variable domain (remainder filled in from reference TRBV28 and TRBJ2-3): DVKVTQSSRYLVKRTGEKVFLECVQDMDHENMFWYRQDPGLGLRLIYFSYDVKMKEKGDIPEGYSVSREKKERFSLILESASTNQTSMYLCASSLAGTGSTDTQYFGPGTRLTVL.

This clone was recorded once. CDR3 amino acids: CASSPDFFGGQYF. The DNA for the CDR3 is TGTGCCAGCAGCCCAGATTTTTTCGGTGGCCAGTACTTC. The chain uses TRBV11-2 and TRBJ2-5; no reliable D call. V lost 5 bases and J lost 10, with 17 bases in between. Germline lookup yields CDR1 SGHAT and CDR2 FQNNGV. CDR3 size: 13 residues.

The V gene is TRBV6-4, the J gene TRBJ1-3, with D hard to call. This CDR3 contains 15 residues. V shed 6 bases and J shed 4 bases, with 16 bases lying between them. Germline CDR1 and CDR2: MRHNA and SNTAGT. The CDR3 DNA reads as TGTGCCAGCAGCGGCTCCCCGGCGGGGGGAAACACCATATATTTT. It is translated as CASSGSPAGGNTIYF.

The chain recombines TRBV9 with TRBJ2-3; 7 bases are a match to TRBD2. The germline V gene encodes CDR1 SGDLS and CDR2 YYNGEE. V shed 2 bases and J 2 bases; nucleotides not matched to a gene: 8. CDR3 length: 16 amino acids. This CDR3 is CASSVLTSAPTDTQYF. In DNA, the CDR3 is TGTGCCAGCAGCGTCCTAACTAGCGCCCCCACAGATACGCAGTATTTT.

This clone was observed once. V is TRBV11-2 and J is TRBJ2-2; D gene ambiguous. The germline V and J ends were trimmed by 2 bases and 6 bases, with 7 bases remaining between them. The CDR3 is 13 amino acids. Looked up from germline, CDR1 is SGHAT and CDR2 is FQNNGV. The CDR3 protein is CASSLIGAGELFF. The CDR3 DNA follows: TGTGCCAGCAGCTTAATTGGGGCCGGGGAGCTGTTTTTT.

The chain recombines TRBV4-2 with TRBJ2-2; no clear D. Trimming left V 0 bases short and J 9 bases short, with 8 bases between. There are 13 residues in the CDR3. Germline V CDR1 and CDR2: LGHNA, YNFKEQ. CDR3 coding DNA: TGTGCCAGCAGCCAAGACACGGGCCGGGAGCTGTTTTTT. Its protein is CASSQDTGRELFF.

The chain carries TRBV29-1 and TRBJ2-7, with 7 bases lining up with TRBD1. CDR3 length: 13 amino acids. Germline-derived CDR1 and CDR2 are SQVTM and ANQGSEA. With 7 bases clipped from V and 1 base from J, the junction kept 7 bases outside the gene matches. CDR3: CSAVTGISYEQYF. The CDR3 DNA reads as TGCAGCGCCGTGACAGGGATATCCTACGAGCAGTACTTC.

This rearrangement joins TRBV6-5 to TRBJ1-6; D remains unclear. Germline V gives CDR1 MNHEY, CDR2 SVGAGI. The V and J ends lost 5 bases and 7 bases respectively, with 6 bases between them. This CDR3 spans 12 amino acids. The CDR3 nucleotides are TGTGCCAGCAGTAGGCCAAATTCACCCCTCCACTTT. It is translated as CASSRPNSPLHF.

This chain joins TRBV4-3 and TRBJ1-2; D perhaps matches TRBD1 (5 bases). Trimming removed 0 bases from V and 5 bases from J, with 10 bases in between. The CDR3 runs 14 residues. Germline V gene sequence: CDR1 LGHNA, CDR2 YSLEER. The CDR3 is CASSQDIGGYGYTF. DNA of the CDR3: TGCGCCAGCAGCCAAGATATCGGGGGTTATGGCTACACCTTC.

This chain uses TRBV19 with TRBJ1-1; D unclear. V shed 5 bases and J shed 5 bases, with 12 bases lying between them. Germline CDR1 and CDR2: LNHDA and SQIVND (reference sequence). The CDR3 runs 13 residues. The CDR3 protein is CASSVNRGTEAFF. As DNA, the CDR3 is TGTGCCAGTAGTGTTAACAGAGGGACTGAAGCTTTCTTT.